Included here is one T cell receptor (beta chain) sequence, with context. The antigen this receptor binds is unknown. A clone one base away is much larger, so this may be a read error. According to the study, the label for this sample's time point signals: newly diagnosed GD, antithyroid drugs for less than 3 months. For both TCR sequencing and RNA sequencing, RNA was extracted from PBMCs in TRIzol. The diagnosis of Graves' disease followed American Thyroid Association guidelines. Recruitment of patients was carried out at an endocrinology department in Xi'an, China. Each patient gave roughly 10 milliliters of peripheral blood, collected in an EDTA anticoagulant tube. Ficoll Paque Plus density gradient separation was used to isolate PBMCs, and no further T cell sorting was done. An Agilent 2100 Bioanalyzer and agarose gel were used to check RNA quality, and a NanoDrop 2000 was used to measure RNA concentration.

This record belongs to a study of regulatory T cells in long-lasting Graves disease (dated by TCRdb to the early 2020s). The study in broad terms: Newly diagnosed Graves' disease patients had taken antithyroid drugs for less than 3 months. Persistent Graves' disease patients were compared with newly diagnosed Graves' disease patients by peripheral blood TCR sequencing and RNA sequencing. A total of some 35 samples underwent TCR sequencing: about 13 from persistent and roughly 20 from newly diagnosed Graves' disease patients. The study took place in China and was registered as a clinical trial.

Paper-wide results and their limitations: Sequencing and analysis were restricted to the TCR beta chain. Because the primary lesion, thyroid tissue, could not be accessed, the study looked at peripheral blood alone. More public clonotypes were shared among persistent patients (under 3,000) than among newly diagnosed patients (roughly 1,000). Persistent disease showed preferential use of TRBV28, TRBJ1-2 and TRBJ2-5, whereas newly diagnosed disease favored TRBV20-1 and TRBJ2-1. The authors acknowledged the small sample size as a limitation that may reduce accuracy. Compared with newly diagnosed patients, persistent Graves' disease patients had lower TCR Shannon entropy and fewer highly expanded clones, which suggests clonal expansion.

Library creation used multiplex PCR. TCRdb records Illumina HiSeq 4000 as the sequencer. To build TCR beta libraries, CDR3 regions were amplified by Arm-PCR using iRepertoire HTBI primers. Before sequencing, the PCR products underwent gel purification. As for how the authors treated the data: Gene usage analysis of CDR3 amino acid clonotypes relied on the approximately 62 TRBV and about 15 TRBJ segments identified across samples. COPE and FqMerger were used to merge the filtered high-quality paired reads into contigs. BLAST was used to align contigs to IMGT TRBV, TRBD and TRBJ reference genes, and CDR3 was defined according to IMGT. Any clonotype with a frequency above 0.1% was classified as a highly expanded clone. Shannon entropy served as the measure of repertoire diversity, while the Gini coefficient captured V-J evenness. A clonotype found in more than one individual was treated as public. The public reads were reanalyzed by TCRdb: fastp trimming at Q25, MiXCR alignment, in-frame beta chains only. Rows are unified per CDR3 protein, each entry keeping the most common DNA and genes. It is TCRdb's table, rather than the study itself, that gives the V and J calls and clone size. For this sample the table gives roughly 260,000 distinct CDR3 sequences, of which under 20% were detected only once. The top ten clones comprise approximately 15% of the sample.

Via the germline V gene (reference sequence), CDR1 is SEHNR and CDR2 FQNEAQ. From its cysteine to its phenylalanine, the CDR3 spans 14 amino acids. Only the CDR3 part of the read is kept: 42 bases, read in frame from the first base. The V and J ends are trimmed by 1 base and 5 bases, leaving 10 bases between them. The sample also formed part of further work on T cells in Graves' hyperthyroidism and ophthalmopathy. As described in the second report: Graves' hyperthyroidism was defined as stable when no progression to ophthalmopathy occurred over 18 months of follow-up. Hyperthyroidism patients were aged 18 to 65 years and newly diagnosed, with disease duration of less than 2 months. Any patient with an uncontrolled infection, another autoimmune disease, pregnancy or lactation was excluded. Diagnoses were based on clinical symptoms, serum thyroxine and TRAb, thyroid ultrasound and orbital computed tomography. The TCR CDR3 was subjected to a first round of RT-PCR using the HTBI primer set and the Qiagen OneStep RT-PCR kit. Most expanded thyroid clonotypes (frequency above 0.001) were also detected in blood, suggesting blood repertoires may reflect thyroid immune responses. In cross-validation, a model built on a 13 V-J signature told ophthalmopathy apart from stable hyperthyroidism with approximately 90% sensitivity and approximately 84% specificity, and in testing the same model reached 80%/75%. In validation, the model predicted progression to ophthalmopathy with just under 71% sensitivity and approximately 78% specificity, a median of 6.5 months before onset. A discovery cohort of 95 to 100 patients, 43 with Graves' ophthalmopathy and 57 with stable Graves' hyperthyroidism, was used to find distinguishing TCR V-J signatures. An independent validation cohort of 18 to 20 hyperthyroidism patients and more than 15 patients who later progressed to ophthalmopathy tested prospective prediction of ophthalmopathy. For training and testing, the 95 to 100 patients in the discovery cohort were randomly divided in a 7:3 ratio. In addition, the study compared T-cell repertoires in thyroid tissue and in blood from about six Graves' hyperthyroidism patients. Once sampling was done, hyperthyroidism patients were given methimazole at a starting dose of 30 mg daily, whereas ophthalmopathy patients were given high-dose intravenous methylprednisolone. Libraries were constructed in a second round of multiplex PCR, after which size selection and purification were carried out. The libraries were sequenced on an Illumina HiSeq2000 using paired-end 100 bp reads. SOAPnuke was used to process the raw data, removing reads that contained adapters or uncalled bases, had a mean Phred below 15, or lacked an exact match to the constant primer or identifier. High-quality paired reads were merged using COPE v1.2.5, and each unique nucleotide sequence was defined as a clonotype. MiTCR v1.1 was used to align clonotypes to the IMGT TRBV, TRBD and TRBJ reference segments. The analysis was restricted to V-J combinations with a frequency above 0.0001, which together covered just over 98% of the repertoires. The TCS score was defined as F50 (clonal expansion) divided by E x V (chaos), with BLOSUM62-based TCRdist calculated between CDR3 peptides within each V-J. Welch's t-statistics and random forest reduced roughly 540 V-J features to some 14, which were used in a naive Bayes classifier (R e1071). No statistical method was used to set the sample size in advance, and investigators knew the group allocation. The paper reports TCR Vbeta CDR3 sequencing of approximately 140 peripheral blood samples: under 45 ophthalmopathy, about 75 hyperthyroidism and roughly 17 progressor patients.

This sequence uses TRBV7-9 and TRBJ2-3; TRBD2 is perhaps the D gene, given 6 matching bases. The TCR comes from a woman aged 30 to 39 with Graves disease. Donor details come from another sample of the same person, matched by shared clones. This specimen consisted of peripheral blood mononuclear cells (PBMCs), obtained at new diagnosis, from a patient treated with antithyroid drugs. The CDR3 region: CASSLGTGEDTQYF. The DNA reads as follows: TGTGCCAGCAGCTTAGGGACGGGGGAAGATACGCAGTATTTT.